This is a list of T cell receptor beta chains from one sample in a study of human T cells and chemical hapten exposure. TCRdb fed the 5' RACE reads into MiXCR, producing one record per CDR3 protein. The table lists roughly 81,000 distinct CDR3 sequences, less than 20% of them singletons. Receptors were obtained from a female donor in good health. The CDR3 runs from the conserved cysteine through the conserved F or W. Fields, in order: CDR3 protein, CDR3 DNA, D gene, V gene, clone size, J gene. The D gene is left open where the match is weak. Rows give clone size only sometimes, using once, few, many, or a class for an expanded clone.

CASGRTGTGISDEQFF | TGTGCCAGCGGTAGAACCGGGACAGGGATTAGTGATGAGCAGTTCTTC | TRBD1 | TRBV11-1 | few | TRBJ2-1
CASSLEAKNTIYF | TGTGCCAGCAGCTTAGAAGCAAAAAACACCATATATTTT | . | TRBV11-2 | few | TRBJ1-3
CSVVTGGSDSNQPQHF | TGCAGCGTTGTCACAGGGGGTTCTGATAGCAATCAGCCCCAGCATTTT | TRBD1 | TRBV29-1 | many | TRBJ1-5
CASHPGLYGYTF | TGTGCCAGTCACCCGGGGCTCTATGGCTACACCTTC | . | TRBV7-9 | few | TRBJ1-2
CASSLRGGPEAFF | TGTGCCAGCAGCCTACGTGGGGGCCCTGAAGCTTTCTTT | . | TRBV7-2 | . | TRBJ1-1
CASRRTATNEKLFF | TGTGCCAGCAGGAGGACAGCAACTAATGAAAAACTGTTTTTT | . | TRBV6-1 | few | TRBJ1-4
CASSSDRGSSYNSPLHF | TGTGCCAGCAGCAGTGACAGGGGGAGCTCCTATAATTCACCCCTCCACTTT | TRBD1 | TRBV5-5 | few | TRBJ1-6
CASSTFQNTEAFF | TGTGCCAGCAGTACGTTTCAGAACACTGAAGCTTTCTTT | . | TRBV27 | . | TRBJ1-1
CATGQGSTEAFF | TGTGCCACTGGACAGGGGTCCACTGAAGCTTTCTTT | TRBD1 | TRBV10-3 | . | TRBJ1-1
CASSLVGTADEKLFF | TGTGCCAGCAGCTTAGTGGGGACGGCGGATGAAAAACTGTTTTTT | . | TRBV7-9 | few | TRBJ1-4
CASSLISGSSTDTQYF | TGCGCCAGCAGCTTGATCTCCGGCTCTAGCACAGATACGCAGTATTTT | . | TRBV5-1 | many | TRBJ2-3
CASSLDRALGQPQHF | TGTGCCAGCAGCCTAGACAGGGCTCTCGGTCAGCCCCAGCATTTT | TRBD1 | TRBV7-2 | . | TRBJ1-5
CSARGVPSGGARRDTQYF | TGCAGTGCTAGAGGTGTTCCTAGCGGGGGGGCTCGCAGGGATACGCAGTATTTT | TRBD2 | TRBV20-1 | few | TRBJ2-3
CSVEVGYGEAFF | TGCAGCGTTGAAGTAGGGTACGGTGAAGCTTTCTTT | . | TRBV29-1 | many | TRBJ1-1
CASSQPGQEYNEQFF | TGTGCCAGCAGCCAACCGGGACAGGAATACAATGAGCAGTTCTTC | TRBD1 | TRBV3-1 | . | TRBJ2-1
CAISDRDRGRTEAFF | TGTGCCATCAGTGACCGGGACAGGGGTAGGACTGAAGCTTTCTTT | TRBD1 | TRBV10-3 | . | TRBJ1-1
CASSQGLAGYNEQFF | TGCGCCAGCAGCCAAGGGCTAGCGGGCTACAATGAGCAGTTCTTC | TRBD2 | TRBV4-3 | few | TRBJ2-1
CASSQDLGINVQGDGSPLHF | TGCGCCAGCAGCCAAGATCTGGGTATAAACGTACAAGGGGATGGTTCACCCCTCCACTTT | . | TRBV4-3 | many | TRBJ1-6
CASSLEVNEQFF | TGTGCCAGCAGCTTAGAAGTCAATGAGCAGTTCTTC | . | TRBV7-2 | . | TRBJ2-1
CASSYEGAGTEAFF | TGTGCCAGCAGTTACGAGGGGGCCGGGACTGAAGCTTTCTTT | TRBD1 | TRBV6-5 | . | TRBJ1-1
CASSDPFITDYGYTF | TGTGCCAGCAGTGATCCCTTTATTACGGACTATGGCTACACCTTC | . | TRBV2 | . | TRBJ1-2
CSARDLANLNTEAFF | TGCAGTGCTAGAGATCTTGCCAACCTGAACACTGAAGCTTTCTTT | . | TRBV20-1 | . | TRBJ1-1
CAISRTGGDQPQNF | TGTGCCATCAGTCGGACAGGGGGCGATCAGCCCCAGAATTTT | TRBD1 | TRBV10-3 | . | TRBJ1-5
CASSFGQGVVGYTF | TGTGCCAGCAGCTTCGGACAGGGTGTCGTTGGCTACACCTTC | TRBD1 | TRBV6-5 | few | TRBJ1-2
CASSLVGENTGELFF | TGCGCCAGCAGCTTGGTTGGAGAGAACACCGGGGAGCTGTTTTTT | . | TRBV5-1 | . | TRBJ2-2
CASSFGTANYGYTF | TGTGCCAGCAGTTTCGGGACGGCTAACTATGGCTACACCTTC | . | TRBV28 | few | TRBJ1-2
CASSLGQGAIDTQYF | TGCGCCAGCAGCCTCGGACAGGGGGCTATAGATACGCAGTATTTT | TRBD1 | TRBV10-1 | many | TRBJ2-3
CASSYLPHREGMNTEAFF | TGTGCCAGCAGTTACCTGCCCCACAGGGAGGGGATGAACACTGAAGCTTTCTTT | . | TRBV6-5 | . | TRBJ1-1
CSVEWAFHRTDTQYF | TGCAGCGTCGAGTGGGCCTTCCATCGCACAGATACGCAGTATTTT | . | TRBV29-1 | medium-sized | TRBJ2-3
CASSESVRGGTDTQYF | TGCGCCAGCAGTGAGTCGGTGCGGGGGGGCACAGATACGCAGTATTTT | TRBD2 | TRBV10-1 | . | TRBJ2-3
CAWSSGGPPNEQFF | TGTGCCTGGAGTTCAGGGGGGCCTCCCAATGAGCAGTTCTTC | . | TRBV30 | few | TRBJ2-1
CASTGLAAGTQYF | TGTGCCAGCACGGGACTAGCTGCTGGTACGCAGTATTTT | TRBD2 | TRBV28 | many | TRBJ2-3
CASSFGSTGDRGYTF | TGTGCCAGCAGCTTCGGCAGCACAGGGGATCGTGGCTACACCTTC | TRBD1 | TRBV5-6 | few | TRBJ1-2
CASTSDPANEKLFF | TGTGCCAGCACCTCCGACCCTGCTAATGAAAAACTGTTTTTT | . | TRBV6-6 | many | TRBJ1-4
CASSQKGRQGNYDEQFF | TGTGCCAGCAGCCAAAAAGGTCGGCAGGGCAACTACGATGAGCAGTTCTTC | . | TRBV11-1 | . | TRBJ2-1
CASSFSDGGEQYF | TGTGCCAGCAGCTTTTCGGACGGAGGGGAGCAGTACTTC | . | TRBV11-2 | few | TRBJ2-7
CASSLGEGANQPQHF | TGTGCCAGCAGCTTAGGCGAGGGGGCGAATCAGCCCCAGCATTTT | TRBD1 | TRBV7-2 | . | TRBJ1-5
CASSEGSNTEAFF | TGTGCCAGCAGTGAAGGGTCGAACACTGAAGCTTTCTTT | . | TRBV6-1 | . | TRBJ1-1
CASSLYRTNEQFF | TGTGCCAGCTCACTGTACAGGACCAATGAGCAGTTCTTC | . | TRBV18 | . | TRBJ2-1
CASSQDRTSEQQFF | TGTGCCAGCAGCCAAGACAGAACTAGCGAGCAGCAGTTCTTC | TRBD2 | TRBV4-2 | few | TRBJ2-1